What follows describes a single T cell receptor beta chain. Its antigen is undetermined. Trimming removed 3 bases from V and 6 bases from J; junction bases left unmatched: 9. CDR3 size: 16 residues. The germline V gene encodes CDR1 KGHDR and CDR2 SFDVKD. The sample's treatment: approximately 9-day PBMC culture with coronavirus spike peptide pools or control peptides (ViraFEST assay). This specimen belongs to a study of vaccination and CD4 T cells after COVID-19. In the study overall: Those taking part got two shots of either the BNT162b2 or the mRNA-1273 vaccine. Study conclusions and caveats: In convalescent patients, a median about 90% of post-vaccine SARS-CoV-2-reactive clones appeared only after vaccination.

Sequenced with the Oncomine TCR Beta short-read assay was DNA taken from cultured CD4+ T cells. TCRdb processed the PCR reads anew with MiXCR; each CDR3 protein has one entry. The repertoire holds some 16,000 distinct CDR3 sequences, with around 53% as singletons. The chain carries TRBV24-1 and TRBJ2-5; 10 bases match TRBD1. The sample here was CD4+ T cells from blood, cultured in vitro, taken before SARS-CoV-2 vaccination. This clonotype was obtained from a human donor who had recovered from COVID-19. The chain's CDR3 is CATSDVTGGDLQTQYF. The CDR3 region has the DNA TGTGCCACCAGTGATGTGACAGGGGGCGATTTGCAGACCCAGTACTTC.